This T cell receptor beta chain was recovered during a study of CD8 T cells in Susac syndrome. This CDR3 comprises 14 residues. CDR1 is ENHRY, CDR2 SYGVKD, per germline. The V end lost 5 bases, the J end lost 4 bases, and 12 bases lay between the germline ends. TEMRA cells underwent FACS enrichment and CD8+ and CD4+ T cells underwent negative isolation. Random hexamers were used to reverse transcribe an amount of about 0.5 to 1 ug RNA. The amplification used immunoSEQ multiplex PCR on TCR beta CDR3; it spanned 54 Vbeta and 13 Jbeta. TCRdb ran MiXCR on the immunoSEQ multiplex PCR reads and lists one entry per CDR3 protein. The data contain around 150,000 distinct CDR3 sequences, approximately 94% of them singletons.

Sequenced: CD4+ T cells from PBMCs. This sequence originates from a human donor with multiple sclerosis. This chain connects TRBV10-3 to TRBJ2-1; D gene ambiguous. The CDR3 region has the DNA TGTGCCATCAGTAAGGACGGCGCGTACAATGAGCAGTTCTTC. This sequence encodes CAISKDGAYNEQFF.